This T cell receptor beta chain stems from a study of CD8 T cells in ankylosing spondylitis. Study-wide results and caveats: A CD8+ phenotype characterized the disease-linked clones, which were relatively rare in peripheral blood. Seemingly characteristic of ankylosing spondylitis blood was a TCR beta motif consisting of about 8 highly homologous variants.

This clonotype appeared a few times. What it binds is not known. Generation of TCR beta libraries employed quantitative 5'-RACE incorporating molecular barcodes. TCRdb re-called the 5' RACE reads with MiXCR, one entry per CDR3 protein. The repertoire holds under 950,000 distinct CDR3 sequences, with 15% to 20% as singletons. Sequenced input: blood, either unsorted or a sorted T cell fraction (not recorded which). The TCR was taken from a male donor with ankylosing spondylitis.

CDR3: CASSFQGSNYEQYF. Written as DNA, the CDR3 is TGCGCCAGCAGCTTTCAGGGTTCAAACTACGAGCAGTACTTC. The chain joins TRBV5-1 to TRBJ2-7; a possible D gene is TRBD1 (5 bases). The CDR3 runs to 14 residues. Germline loops: CDR1 SGHRS, CDR2 YFSETQ. Trimming removed 2 bases from V and 3 bases from J, with 12 bases in between.